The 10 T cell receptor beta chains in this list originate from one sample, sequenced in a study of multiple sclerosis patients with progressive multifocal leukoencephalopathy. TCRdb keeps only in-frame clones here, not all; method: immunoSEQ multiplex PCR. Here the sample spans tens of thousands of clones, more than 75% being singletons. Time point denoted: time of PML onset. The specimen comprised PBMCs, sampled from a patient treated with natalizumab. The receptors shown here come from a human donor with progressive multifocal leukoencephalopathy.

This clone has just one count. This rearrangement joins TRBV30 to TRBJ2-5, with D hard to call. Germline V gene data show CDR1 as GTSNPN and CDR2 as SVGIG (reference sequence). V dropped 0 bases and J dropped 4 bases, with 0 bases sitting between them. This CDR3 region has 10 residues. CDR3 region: CAWSVETQYF. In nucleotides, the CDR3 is TGTGCCTGGAGTGTAGAGACCCAGTACTTC.

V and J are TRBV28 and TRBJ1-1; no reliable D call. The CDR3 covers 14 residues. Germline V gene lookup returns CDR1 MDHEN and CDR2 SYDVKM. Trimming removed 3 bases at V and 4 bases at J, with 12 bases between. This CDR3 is CASSFLRPSTEAFF. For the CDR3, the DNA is TGTGCCAGCAGTTTCCTGCGACCGAGCACTGAAGCTTTCTTT.

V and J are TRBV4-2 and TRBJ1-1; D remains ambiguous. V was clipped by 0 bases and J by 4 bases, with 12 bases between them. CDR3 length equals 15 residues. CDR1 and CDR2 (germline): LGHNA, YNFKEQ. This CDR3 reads CASSQEIADFTEAFF. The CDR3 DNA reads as TGTGCCAGCAGCCAAGAGATAGCCGATTTCACTGAAGCTTTCTTT.

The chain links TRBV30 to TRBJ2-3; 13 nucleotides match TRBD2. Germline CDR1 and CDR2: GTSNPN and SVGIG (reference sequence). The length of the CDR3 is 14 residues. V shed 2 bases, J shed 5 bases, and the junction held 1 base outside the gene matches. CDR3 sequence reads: CAWSRLAGGDTQYF. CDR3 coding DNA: TGTGCCTGGAGTCGACTAGCGGGAGGAGATACGCAGTATTTT. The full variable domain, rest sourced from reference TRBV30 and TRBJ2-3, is SQTIHQWPATLVQPVGSPLSLECTVEGTSNPNLYWYRQAAGRGLQLLFYSVGIGQISSEVPQNLSASRPQDRQFILSSKKLLLSDSGFYLCAWSRLAGGDTQYFGPGTRLTVL.

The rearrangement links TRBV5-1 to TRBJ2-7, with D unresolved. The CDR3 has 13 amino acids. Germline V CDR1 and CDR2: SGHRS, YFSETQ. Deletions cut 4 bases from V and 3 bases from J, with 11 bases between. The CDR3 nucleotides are TGCGCCAGCAGCGGGCAACTGGGCTACGAGCAGTACTTC. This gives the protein CASSGQLGYEQYF.

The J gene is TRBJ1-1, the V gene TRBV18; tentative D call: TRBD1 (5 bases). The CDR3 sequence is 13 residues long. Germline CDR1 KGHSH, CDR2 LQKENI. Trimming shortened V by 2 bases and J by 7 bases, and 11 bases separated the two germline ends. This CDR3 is CASSPATDHEAFF. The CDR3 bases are TGTGCCAGCTCACCAGCGACAGACCATGAAGCTTTCTTT.

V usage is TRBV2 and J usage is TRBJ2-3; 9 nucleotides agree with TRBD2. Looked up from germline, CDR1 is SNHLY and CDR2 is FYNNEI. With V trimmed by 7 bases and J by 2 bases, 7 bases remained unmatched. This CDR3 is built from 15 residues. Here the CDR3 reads CASNPRTSVTDTQYF. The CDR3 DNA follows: TGTGCCAGCAACCCCCGGACTAGCGTCACAGATACGCAGTATTTT.

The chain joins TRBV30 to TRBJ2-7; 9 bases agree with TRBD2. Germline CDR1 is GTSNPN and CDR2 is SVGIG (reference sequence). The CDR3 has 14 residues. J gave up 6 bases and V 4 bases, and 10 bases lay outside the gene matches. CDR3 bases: TGTGCCTGGACCCGAACGCGGGGGGGCACCGAGCAGTACTTC. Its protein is CAWTRTRGGTEQYF.

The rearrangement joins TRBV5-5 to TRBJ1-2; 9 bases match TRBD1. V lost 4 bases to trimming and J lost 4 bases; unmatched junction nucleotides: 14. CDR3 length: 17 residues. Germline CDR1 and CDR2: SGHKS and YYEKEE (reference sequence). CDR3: CASSHPSRQGDSYGYTF. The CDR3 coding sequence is TGTGCCAGCAGCCACCCTTCCCGACAGGGGGATAGCTATGGCTACACCTTC. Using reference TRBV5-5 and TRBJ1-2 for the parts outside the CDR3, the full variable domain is DAGVTQSPTHLIKTRGQQVTLRCSPISGHKSVSWYQQVLGQGPQFIFQYYEKEERGRGNFPDRFSARQFPNYSSELNVNALLLGDSALYLCASSHPSRQGDSYGYTFGSGTRLTVV.

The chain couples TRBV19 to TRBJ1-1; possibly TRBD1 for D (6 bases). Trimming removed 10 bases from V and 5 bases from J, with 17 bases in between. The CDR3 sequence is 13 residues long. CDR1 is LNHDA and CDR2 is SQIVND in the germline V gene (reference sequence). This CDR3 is CATQLGGRTEAFF. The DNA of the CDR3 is TGTGCCACCCAACTTGGGGGGCGGACTGAAGCTTTCTTT.